Shown below are 26 T cell receptor beta chains from a single sample sequenced in a study of cytomegalovirus exposure and HLA in healthy donors. 13 Jbeta primers and 60 Vbeta primers were used for the PCR. Produced via immunoSEQ multiplex PCR; TCRdb's table is partial and in-frame only. The sample consists of approximately 130,000 clones, over 70% of them appearing once. Material: PBMCs. Every receptor here comes from a middle-aged woman in good health and CMV-seronegative.

This clone was counted only a few times. V is TRBV21-1 and J is TRBJ1-5; TRBD1 was called by the table and not checked on the DNA. TRBV21-1 is a documented pseudogene. The CDR3 is 14 residues long. CDR3 region: CASSKAKKGQPQHF. In DNA, the CDR3 is TGTGCCAGCAGCAAAGCGAAGAAGGGGCAGCCCCAGCATTTT.

In its sample, this clone was seen a few times. The V and J genes are TRBV10-3 and TRBJ1-1; D is unresolved. The V and J ends lost 3 bases and 0 bases respectively, with 5 bases between them. In germline, CDR1 is ENHRY, CDR2 SYGVKD. This CDR3 has 13 residues. The CDR3 reads CAISDSVNTEAFF. The CDR3 DNA is TGTGCCATCAGTGACTCAGTGAACACTGAAGCTTTCTTT.

This clone was counted a single time. The chain links TRBV6-1 to TRBJ1-1; D remains ambiguous. CDR3 length equals 12 residues. Germline V lookup: CDR1 MNHNS, CDR2 SASEGT. Trimming removed 4 bases from V and 10 bases from J, with 13 bases in between. This CDR3 reads CASSGYREGAFF. In DNA, the CDR3 is TGTGCCAGCAGTGGCTATAGGGAGGGAGCTTTCTTT.

This chain links TRBV5-1 with TRBJ1-4; 7 positions agree with TRBD1. The CDR3 consists of 13 residues. CDR1 is SGHRS, CDR2 YFSETQ, per germline. Trimming cost V 7 bases and J 7 bases; bases outside gene matches: 7. CDR3 loop: CASYKEGAEKLFF. For the CDR3, the DNA is TGCGCCAGCTACAAAGAGGGGGCTGAAAAACTGTTTTTT. Looking up the rest from reference TRBV5-1 and TRBJ1-4 gives the full variable domain: KAGVTQTPRYLIKTRGQQVTLSCSPISGHRSVSWYQQTPGQGLQFLFEYFSETQRNKGNFPGRFSGRQFSNSRSEMNVSTLELGDSALYLCASYKEGAEKLFFGSGTQLSVL.

The genes are TRBV28 and TRBJ1-4; 9 bases are shared with TRBD1. Unmatched junction bases numbered 6, after V lost 2 bases and J lost 8 bases. CDR1 and CDR2 from the germline V gene are MDHEN and SYDVKM. The CDR3 is 15 residues long. CDR3 in DNA: TGTGCCAGCAGTTTACCGAACAGGGGGCGGGAAAAACTGTTTTTT. This sequence encodes CASSLPNRGREKLFF.

This chain joins TRBV18 and TRBJ1-5; 8 bases agree with TRBD1. V lost 6 bases and J lost 4; bases outside the gene matches: 2. Germline assignment: CDR1 KGHSH and CDR2 LQKENI. The CDR3 has 13 residues. DNA of the CDR3: TGTGCCAGCTCTCAGGGGGCAAATCAGCCCCAGCATTTT. Translation: CASSQGANQPQHF.

CDR3 in DNA: TGCGCCAGCAGCTCCGGGACAGGAGCCGTCACTTACACCGGGGAGCTGTTTTTT. It translates to CASSSGTGAVTYTGELFF. J is TRBJ2-2 and V is TRBV4-3, with 8 positions matching TRBD1. The CDR3 has 18 amino acids. Trimming took 5 bases from V and 3 from J; bases not matched to a gene: 14. The germline V gene has CDR1 LGHNA and CDR2 YSLEER.

The chain has TRBV5-1 and TRBJ2-5; a weak D match, TRBD2 (5 bases). The germline gives CDR1 SGHRS, CDR2 YFSETQ. Trimming cost V 6 bases and J 2 bases, with 8 bases left between them. The CDR3 loop spans 12 amino acids. CDR3 residues: CASTDYQETQYF. The CDR3 region has the DNA TGCGCCAGCACCGACTATCAAGAGACCCAGTACTTC.

The chain combines TRBV6-1 with TRBJ1-2; 10 bases are shared with TRBD1. The germline CDR1 and CDR2 sequences are MNHNS and SASEGT. Trimming cost V 7 bases and J 3 bases; bases outside gene matches: 5. CDR3 length: 14 residues. CDR3 loop: CASTGTGEDYGYTF. CDR3 in DNA: TGTGCCAGCACTGGGACAGGGGAAGACTATGGCTACACCTTC.

J is TRBJ1-1 and V is TRBV28; D possibly corresponds to TRBD1 (5 bases). Trimming removed 7 bases from V and 2 bases from J, with 14 bases in between. The CDR3 has 14 residues. Germline CDR1 is MDHEN and CDR2 is SYDVKM. CDR3 in amino acids: CASNPPRVNTEAFF. For the CDR3, the DNA is TGTGCCAGCAACCCACCCAGGGTTAACACTGAAGCTTTCTTT.

The genes are TRBV6-6 and TRBJ1-5; 8 bases agree with TRBD1. Germline V gives CDR1 MNHNY, CDR2 SVGAGI (reference sequence). Trimming at V came to 2 bases and at J to 7 bases, leaving 7 bases not matched to a gene. The CDR3 length is 15 residues. CDR3 sequence (DNA): TGTGCCAGCAGTTACCCAGGGGGCTCGGGGCAGCCCCAGCATTTT. It encodes CASSYPGGSGQPQHF.

The chain recombines TRBV19 with TRBJ2-3, with TRBD1 matching over 9 bases. V dropped 4 bases and J dropped 2; count of bases not matched to a gene: 7. Germline V lookup: CDR1 LNHDA, CDR2 SQIVND (reference sequence). The CDR3 is made up of 16 amino acids. CDR3 sequence: CASSRKTGGTTDTQYF. As DNA, the CDR3 is TGTGCCAGTAGTAGGAAGACAGGGGGGACCACAGATACGCAGTATTTT.

This clone showed up just once. V and J are TRBV9 and TRBJ1-5; D is possibly TRBD1 (5 bases). This CDR3 spans 14 amino acids. Trimming removed 0 bases from V and 6 bases from J, with 10 bases in between. Germline CDR1 is SGDLS and CDR2 is YYNGEE. This CDR3 reads CASSVGQLPQPQHF. The CDR3 DNA follows: TGTGCCAGCAGCGTAGGACAGCTCCCTCAGCCCCAGCATTTT.

This clone was observed once. The chain uses TRBV2 and TRBJ2-3, with D hard to call. V was clipped by 4 bases and J by 0 bases, with 5 bases between them. Germline V gives CDR1 SNHLY, CDR2 FYNNEI. The CDR3 contains 13 residues. The CDR3 region has the DNA TGTGCCAGCAGTGTACTGAGCACAGATACGCAGTATTTT. Amino acid sequence: CASSVLSTDTQYF. The whole variable domain, filled in from reference TRBV2 and TRBJ2-3, reads EPEVTQTPSHQVTQMGQEVILRCVPISNHLYFYWYRQILGQKVEFLVSFYNNEISEKSEIFDDQFSVERPDGSNFTLKIRSTKLEDSAMYFCASSVLSTDTQYFGPGTRLTVL.

In this sample, this clone turned up once. J is TRBJ1-5 and V is TRBV29-1; 11 nucleotides align to TRBD1. The germline V gene has CDR1 SQVTM and CDR2 ANQGSEA. The trim removed 7 bases at V and 4 bases at J, leaving 9 bases unmatched. The CDR3 runs to 15 residues. The CDR3 DNA reads TGCAGCGCTACCTCGGGACAGGGGGGAAATCAGCCCCAGCATTTT. As protein: CSATSGQGGNQPQHF.

The V call is TRBV7-3, the J call TRBJ1-1; TRBD1 is a possible D gene (5 bases). The ends were cut back, 5 bases at V and 4 bases at J, with 17 bases in the middle. The germline V gene encodes CDR1 SGHTA and CDR2 FQGTGA. The CDR3 length is 15 residues. For the CDR3, the DNA is TGTGCCAGCAGCCCCTTGGGGCGGGGCGGCACTGAAGCTTTCTTT. This codes for CASSPLGRGGTEAFF. The variable domain in full, completed from reference TRBV7-3 and TRBJ1-1, reads GAGVSQTPSNKVTEKGKYVELRCDPISGHTALYWYRQSLGQGPEFLIYFQGTGAADDSGLPNDRFFAVRPEGSVSTLKIQRTERGDSAVYLCASSPLGRGGTEAFFGQGTRLTVV.

The V call is TRBV28, the J call TRBJ1-1, with TRBD1 as a possible D gene (6 bases). This CDR3 is built from 16 residues. Trimming left V 3 bases short and J 5 bases short, with 19 bases between. Germline lookup yields CDR1 MDHEN and CDR2 SYDVKM. CDR3 protein: CASSFGGGPLATEAFF. The CDR3 DNA follows: TGTGCCAGCAGTTTCGGGGGGGGGCCCCTTGCAACTGAAGCTTTCTTT.

The chain combines TRBV27 with TRBJ2-6; D ambiguous. Germline CDR1 MNHEY, CDR2 SMNVEV (reference sequence). The V end was cut by 3 bases, the J end by 4 bases, with 7 bases between. This CDR3 comprises 14 residues. CDR3 sequence (DNA): TGTGCCAGCAGTTTCACGACAGGGGCCAACGTCCTGACTTTC. Encoded protein: CASSFTTGANVLTF.

This chain uses TRBV6-5 with TRBJ2-1; D gene unclear. Trimming took 6 bases from V and 3 from J, leaving 15 bases between them. The CDR3 contains 15 residues. Germline V CDR1 and CDR2: MNHEY, SVGAGI. CDR3 loop: CASRYDTMVYNEQFF. The CDR3 DNA sequence: TGTGCCAGCAGATACGACACGATGGTCTACAATGAGCAGTTCTTC.

CDR3 bases: TGTGCCAGCAGCTTATGGGGAGGCGAAAAACTGTTTTTT. Translated, it gives CASSLWGGEKLFF. The chain carries TRBV5-6 and TRBJ1-4, with D unresolved. This CDR3 spans 13 amino acids. Germline CDR1 SGHDT, CDR2 YYEEEE. V was pared by 2 bases and J by 8 bases, with 10 bases between.

The genes are TRBV18 and TRBJ1-2, with a weak D call TRBD1 (6 bases). CDR3 length: 15 amino acids. V shed 3 bases and J shed 2 bases, with 13 bases lying between them. Looked up from germline, CDR1 is KGHSH and CDR2 is LQKENI. The CDR3 loop is CASSPIPDSNYGYTF. The CDR3 DNA is TGTGCCAGCTCACCCATTCCGGACAGCAACTATGGCTACACCTTC.

This clone occurred a few times. The chain links TRBV7-2 to TRBJ1-2; possible D gene TRBD1, 6 bases. There are 15 residues in the CDR3. Trimming cost V 1 base and J 0 bases, with 9 bases left between them. CDR1 and CDR2 from the germline V gene are SGHTA and FQGNSA. The CDR3 DNA follows: TGTGCCAGCAGCTTAGACAGGGTTGCTAACTATGGCTACACCTTC. Amino acid sequence: CASSLDRVANYGYTF.

This rearrangement joins TRBV5-4 to TRBJ2-5, with 8 bases lining up with TRBD1. Germline-derived CDR1 and CDR2 are SGHNT and YYREEE (reference sequence). The CDR3 has 14 residues. Trimming removed 1 base from V and 4 bases from J; junction bases left unmatched: 3. CDR3 amino acids: CASSLTGQVETQYF. CDR3 DNA sequence: TGTGCCAGCAGCTTGACGGGACAGGTAGAGACCCAGTACTTC.

This clone was picked up a small number of times. DNA of the CDR3: TGTGCCAGCTCATCGGGACTGACGAAACCAATGAACACTGAAGCTTTCTTT. It codes for CASSSGLTKPMNTEAFF. The V call is TRBV18, the J call TRBJ1-1; perhaps TRBD1 as D (5 bases). V was trimmed by 5 bases and J by 0 bases, leaving 19 bases between them. CDR3 size: 17 residues. Germline V lookup: CDR1 KGHSH, CDR2 LQKENI.

V and J are TRBV2 and TRBJ2-7; 9 bases map to TRBD1. Germline CDR1 SNHLY, CDR2 FYNNEI. V lost 5 bases, J lost 6 bases, and 5 bases stayed unmatched. CDR3 length equals 13 residues. CDR3 coding DNA: TGTGCCAGCAGTCCTGACAGGGGGGGCGAGCAGTACTTC. Protein: CASSPDRGGEQYF.

This clone was seen only a few times. This chain joins TRBV6-1 and TRBJ1-1; TRBD1 agrees at 7 bases. Germline V lookup: CDR1 MNHNS, CDR2 SASEGT. Losses at the gene ends were 5 bases for V and 4 bases for J; bases not matched to a gene: 7. The CDR3 has 14 residues. This CDR3 is CASSSPRGSTEAFF. Here the CDR3 DNA reads TGTGCCAGCAGTTCTCCCAGGGGGTCCACTGAAGCTTTCTTT.